This TCR beta chain was documented in a study of shared clonotypes between healthy human individuals. CDR1 and CDR2 (germline): SQVTM, ANQGSEA. The length of the CDR3 is 13 residues. After removal of 4 bases from V and 9 bases from J, the junction contained 7 bases not matched to a gene. General study findings and limits: It was observed that roughly 4.8% of naive CD4 clonotypes were shared across a handful of donors.

Donation came from healthy HIV-negative adults that had no recent acute infections or vaccinations. Note on this clone: Its antigen is unknown.

Original handling: From ImmunoSEQ came sequences covering only the junction and carrying no quality scores, so filtering differed. Sequencing was performed with immunoSEQ multiplex PCR; in TCRdb, only in-frame clones are kept and a portion is missing. V and J calls and clone size follow that table, whereas D and trimming were derived from the DNA. The sample lists about 1.5 million clones; 95% to 99% were seen once. The genes are TRBV29-1 and TRBJ2-1, with 9 bases fitting TRBD1. This receptor was obtained from a man aged 30 to 39 in good health. The sequenced sample was naive CD4+ T cells sorted from blood. Subset reported: CD45RA+ positively selected. DNA of the CDR3: TGCAGCGTTGTCGGGACAGGGAGGAGTGAGCAGTTCTTC. It yields the protein CSVVGTGRSEQFF.